These 5 T cell receptor beta chains originate from one sample sequenced in a study of cytomegalovirus exposure and HLA in healthy donors. Vbeta (60) and Jbeta (13) primers were used in the PCR. Profiling relied on immunoSEQ multiplex PCR, and the TCRdb table lists in-frame clones only, not all of them. This sample has 100,000 to 120,000 clones, with more than 60% found just once. Sequencing was carried out using PBMCs. The receptors shown here come from a middle-aged woman in good health and CMV-seropositive.

This chain uses TRBV4-2 with TRBJ1-5, with D unclear. Trimming took 1 base from V and 3 from J, leaving 4 bases between them. The CDR3 extends over 13 amino acids. From germline, CDR1 is LGHNA and CDR2 YNFKEQ. The CDR3 nucleotides are TGTGCCAGCAGCCAAGGGGCCAATCAGCCCCAGCATTTT. Protein: CASSQGANQPQHF.

A few counts support this clone. CDR3 coding DNA: TGTGCCATCAGTGAGTCGAGGTCAGATACGCAGTATTTT. As protein: CAISESRSDTQYF. The V call is TRBV10-3, the J call TRBJ2-3; D gene uncertain. The V gene's germline CDR1 is ENHRY and CDR2 SYGVKD. Deletions cut 0 bases from V and 4 bases from J, with 5 bases between. CDR3 length: 13 amino acids.

The rearrangement uses TRBV5-1 and TRBJ1-6; possibly TRBD1 for D (5 bases). V was shortened by 0 bases and J by 5 bases, with 9 bases between the two germline ends. Germline CDR1 SGHRS, CDR2 YFSETQ. The CDR3 totals 15 residues. DNA for the CDR3: TGCGCCAGCAGCTTGGCCGGGGGGGATAATTCACCCCTCCACTTT. The encoded protein is CASSLAGGDNSPLHF.

The rearrangement joins TRBV5-4 to TRBJ1-1, with TRBD1 matching over 7 bases. The CDR3 contains 14 residues. J was trimmed by 6 bases and V by 7 bases; bases with no gene match: 12. The germline V gene encodes CDR1 SGHNT and CDR2 YYREEE (reference sequence). The CDR3 DNA reads TGTGCCAGCCGACAGGGTGGAGGTAACGCTGAAGCTTTCTTT. It translates to CASRQGGGNAEAFF.

This clone was counted between two and nine times. The V gene is TRBV10-1, the J gene TRBJ1-1; D unclear. Trimming pared 2 bases from V and 4 bases from J, leaving 14 bases between. CDR3 size: 15 residues. CDR1 is WNHNN and CDR2 is SYGVQD in the germline V gene (reference sequence). The CDR3 DNA reads as TGCGCCAGCAGTGAGGATCCAGGAGGATTCACTGAAGCTTTCTTT. Translating gives CASSEDPGGFTEAFF.